This T cell receptor beta chain was documented in a study of shared clonotypes between healthy human individuals. It was CD45RO-negative cells, positively selected for CCR7, that made up naive CD8 cells, with terminally differentiated effector memory CD45RA+ cells excluded. Study conclusions and caveats: Generally, estimated richness proved larger in naive subsets than it did in memory subsets.

Several immunoSEQ plates received, in even portions, the genomic DNA of each subset. Method: immunoSEQ multiplex PCR; TCRdb's copy keeps in-frame clones and lacks some. Here the sample spans about 1,900,000 clones, approximately 95% being singletons. The length of the CDR3 is 14 residues. The trim removed 5 bases at V and 6 bases at J, leaving 4 bases unmatched. In germline, CDR1 is SEHNR, CDR2 FQNEAQ (reference sequence). A remark on this clone: Antigen: not known.

The receptor's source is a man aged 18 to 29 in good health. Sequencing used naive CD8+ T cells sorted from blood. The rearrangement uses TRBV7-9 and TRBJ2-2, with 9 positions matching TRBD1. The CDR3 is CASSVGQGAGELFF. In nucleotides, the CDR3 is TGTGCCAGCAGCGTGGGACAGGGTGCCGGGGAGCTGTTTTTT.